This T cell receptor (beta chain) was sequenced during a study of blood T cell repertoires in COVID-19. V was trimmed by 7 bases and J by 1 base, leaving 4 bases between them. Looked up from germline, CDR1 is SQVTM and CDR2 is ANQGSEA. CDR3 length equals 11 residues. Authors' processing steps: For nucleated cells, counts were estimated from reference gene primer amplification. The method was immunoSEQ multiplex PCR; TCRdb's version includes in-frame clones alone and lacks a portion of them. The V and J calls and clone size are taken from that table; D and trimming were inferred from the DNA. The repertoire has roughly 150,000 clones, roughly 90% of them found once; the top ten carry approximately 4%.

Specimen: peripheral blood. This TCR was sampled from a woman in her 70s with acute or convalescent COVID-19. The chain employs TRBV29-1 and TRBJ1-4, with D uncertain. Written as DNA, the CDR3 is TGCAGCGCCAAAACTAATGAAAAACTGTTTTTT. This sequence encodes CSAKTNEKLFF.